This T cell receptor beta chain was captured by sequencing in a study of OX40 agonist ivuxolimab in advanced cancers. Individuals having autoimmune disease history or systemic immunosuppression were not enrolled. Only in-frame clones appear in the TCRdb table, and some are missing; sequencing was by immunoSEQ multiplex PCR. Here the sample spans about 42,000 clones, approximately 86% being singletons. Between the trimmed V and J ends, which lost 3 bases and 4 bases, there was a span of 0 bases. Germline V gene sequence: CDR1 SGHTA, CDR2 FQGNSA. This CDR3 contains 11 residues. The rearrangement links TRBV7-2 to TRBJ2-2; no firm D call. Material: CD4+ or CD8+ T cells sorted from blood, obtained in a trial of the OX40 agonist ivuxolimab. The clonotype was recovered from an adult with an advanced solid tumor such as melanoma, head and neck, liver or kidney cancer. For the CDR3, the DNA is TGTGCCAGCAGCTTCACCGGGGAGCTGTTTTTT. It translates to CASSFTGELFF.